The 14 T cell receptor beta chains below were found in one sample sequenced in a study of blood T cells in healthy people across ages. With a J-beta primer mix and a sample-barcoded 5' primer, a second PCR ran about 7 to 11 cycles. TCRdb called the 5' RACE reads again in MiXCR, with one record for every CDR3 protein. This sample has under 1,100,000 distinct CDR3 sequences, with 20% to 25% found just once. These data were likewise used in another study, on T cells of mothers and their children.

The sequenced material came from blood. The receptors here all came from a girl under 10 years old in good health.

The J gene is TRBJ2-7, the V gene TRBV20-1; TRBD1 or TRBD2 may be the D gene (6 bases each). The length of the CDR3 is 13 residues. V was trimmed by 4 bases and J by 5 bases, leaving 15 bases between them. The V gene's germline CDR1 is DFQATT and CDR2 SNEGSKA (reference sequence). CDR3 region: CSAKGTRENEQYF. The CDR3 DNA is TGCAGTGCTAAGGGGACACGGGAGAACGAGCAGTACTTC.

Many counts were recorded for this clonotype. Here the CDR3 reads CASSQVLAYNEQFF. The CDR3, as DNA: TGTGCCAGCAGCCAGGTGCTAGCTTACAATGAGCAGTTCTTC. The chain joins TRBV3-1 to TRBJ2-1, with D perhaps TRBD2 (5 bases). This CDR3 region has 14 residues. Looked up from germline, CDR1 is LGHDT and CDR2 is YNNKEL (reference sequence). The V end lost 3 bases, the J end lost 4 bases, and 10 bases lay between the germline ends.

The V gene is TRBV6-2 or TRBV6-3, the J gene TRBJ2-4; D is unresolved. CDR3 length equals 14 residues. The V gene lost 1 base and the J gene lost 5 bases, with 9 bases spanning the gap. The V gene's germline CDR1 is MNHEY and CDR2 SVGEGT. The CDR3 here is CASSYFQSQNIQYF. CDR3 coding DNA: TGTGCCAGCAGTTACTTTCAGAGCCAAAACATTCAGTACTTC.

The chain is built from TRBV7-9 and TRBJ1-3; D is uncertain. This CDR3 region has 14 residues. V lost 3 bases and J 4 bases, leaving 10 bases between the germline ends. CDR1 is SEHNR and CDR2 is FQNEAQ in the germline V gene (reference sequence). Here the CDR3 reads CASSFIGPGNTIYF. The CDR3 DNA is TGTGCCAGCAGCTTTATAGGGCCCGGAAACACCATATATTTT.

The V gene is TRBV29-1, the J gene TRBJ2-5; 7 bases line up with TRBD1. The V gene's germline CDR1 is SQVTM and CDR2 ANQGSEA. CDR3 length: 17 amino acids. Germline trimming cut 6 bases from V and 1 base from J; bases unmatched to any gene: 17. The CDR3 region has the DNA TGCAGCGTCGAAACCGACGTACAGGGGCGCATCCAAGAGACCCAGTACTTC. Residues: CSVETDVQGRIQETQYF.

The chain employs TRBV7-2 and TRBJ1-3; the D is unclear. Germline loops: CDR1 SGHTA, CDR2 FQGNSA. The CDR3 consists of 16 residues. V lost 4 bases to trimming and J lost 0 bases, with 13 bases between them. CDR3 region: CASSSGGSSSGNTIYF. CDR3 bases: TGTGCCAGCAGCTCCGGCGGCTCTAGCTCTGGAAACACCATATATTTT.

This clonotype was observed a handful of times. The rearrangement uses TRBV14 and TRBJ2-7; TRBD1 might be the D (5 bases). Trimming took 1 base from V and 5 from J, leaving 12 bases between them. CDR3 length: 14 residues. Germline loops: CDR1 SGHDN, CDR2 FVKESK. CDR3 sequence: CASSQVAGSHEQYF. CDR3 nucleotide sequence: TGTGCCAGCAGCCAAGTCGCAGGGTCACACGAGCAGTACTTC.

This clonotype turned up a few times. The chain joins TRBV12-3 or TRBV12-4 to TRBJ1-1; D is possibly TRBD1 (5 bases). V dropped 3 bases and J dropped 4 bases, with 18 bases sitting between them. The CDR3 is 16 amino acids. The CDR3 DNA reads TGTGCCAGCAGTTTGGGGGGGGGGAGGATCGGCACTGAAGCTTTCTTT. Translating gives CASSLGGGRIGTEAFF.

The chain is built from TRBV4-1 and TRBJ2-7; the match to TRBD2 covers 9 bases. CDR3 length: 16 residues. Germline V gene lookup returns CDR1 MGHRA and CDR2 YSYEKL. Losses at the gene ends were 0 bases for V and 3 bases for J; bases not matched to a gene: 6. CDR3 amino acids: CASSQEPGLAIYEQYF. The CDR3 DNA reads as TGCGCCAGCAGCCAAGAACCGGGACTAGCAATCTACGAGCAGTACTTC.

The chain links TRBV6-2 or TRBV6-3 to TRBJ2-6; 8 bases map to TRBD1. V gave up 7 bases and J gave up 3 bases; unmatched junction bases: 5. The length of the CDR3 is 15 residues. CDR1 and CDR2 (germline): MNHEY, SVGEGT. CDR3 DNA sequence: TGTGCCAGCACTGCTACAGGGGGTGGGGCCAACGTCCTGACTTTC. It yields the protein CASTATGGGANVLTF.

This clonotype was picked up a small number of times. The V gene is TRBV11-2, the J gene TRBJ2-7; no definite D call. Trimming removed 3 bases at V and 2 bases at J, with 11 bases between. The CDR3 contains 14 residues. In germline, CDR1 is SGHAT, CDR2 FQNNGV. The DNA of the CDR3 is TGTGCCAGCAGCTTGACTTACTCCACCTACGAGCAGTACTTC. Protein sequence: CASSLTYSTYEQYF.

The CDR3 nucleotides read TGTGCCAGCAGCTTAATAGCGGGAGATGGAGGGACCGGGGAGCTGTTTTTT. It yields the protein CASSLIAGDGGTGELFF. This chain joins TRBV7-3 and TRBJ2-2; 9 bases align to TRBD2. Germline CDR1 SGHTA, CDR2 FQGTGA. The CDR3 totals 17 residues. Unmatched junction bases numbered 8, after V lost 1 base and J lost 5 bases.

At least ten counts were recorded for this clonotype. This chain joins TRBV7-3 and TRBJ2-1; 7 bases map to TRBD2. Germline V gives CDR1 SGHTA, CDR2 FQGTGA. The CDR3 covers 15 residues. After removal of 4 bases from V and 9 bases from J, the junction contained 12 bases not matched to a gene. CDR3 sequence (DNA): TGTGCCAGCAGCTCACGACTAGCACCTATGGGTGAGCAGTTCTTC. Its translation: CASSSRLAPMGEQFF.

This clonotype has just a few counts. The chain couples TRBV7-6 to TRBJ1-1; TRBD1 matches at 9 bases. CDR3 size: 13 residues. Trimming took 11 bases from V and 7 from J; bases not matched to a gene: 11. The germline V gene has CDR1 SGHVS and CDR2 FNYEAQ. This CDR3 reads CAVRTGESFEAFF. The DNA for the CDR3 is TGTGCCGTTCGGACAGGGGAAAGTTTTGAAGCTTTCTTT.